This T cell receptor beta chain emerged from a study of molecular identifiers for immune sequencing clone quantification. The authors built bulk TCR libraries by previously described methods with listed TCR primers. TCRdb called the PCR reads again in MiXCR, with one record for every CDR3 protein. The table shows about 320,000 distinct CDR3 sequences, with over 20% occurring only once. With 2 bases removed from V and 2 bases from J, the gap between germline ends came to 10 bases. The CDR3 totals 14 residues. The germline V gene has CDR1 MDHEN and CDR2 SYDVKM. This clonotype was found many times. The specimen sequenced was naive CD8+ T cells from blood, with Jurkat cell RNA spiked in. Subset indicated: FACS-sorted CD8+CD4-CCR7+CD45RA+ naive T cells. This clonotype was obtained from a human donor in good health. Some libraries in this study had Jurkat cell RNA spiked in. The chain joins TRBV28 to TRBJ2-7; D not resolved. The CDR3 DNA follows: TGTGCCAGCAGTTTAGGGCTGCGACCCTACGAGCAGTACTTC. Protein sequence: CASSLGLRPYEQYF.